These 18 T cell receptor beta chains came from one sample sequenced in a study of shared clonotypes between healthy human individuals. The repertoire was sequenced with immunoSEQ multiplex PCR; TCRdb's copy has only in-frame clones and lacks some. The table includes some 380,000 clones, approximately 96% detected once. The specimen sequenced was memory CD8+ T cells sorted from blood. Subset of the sample: CD45RO+ cells pooled with CCR7-negative TemRA cells. The receptors here all came from a man aged 30 to 39 in good health.

The chain couples TRBV5-1 to TRBJ1-5; 7 positions match TRBD1. Germline lookup yields CDR1 SGHRS and CDR2 YFSETQ. J gave up 6 bases and V 0 bases, and 3 bases lay outside the gene matches. This CDR3 contains 14 residues. CDR3 DNA sequence: TGCGCCAGCAGCTTGGGAGGGGGCGCTCAGCCCCAGCATTTT. It codes for CASSLGGGAQPQHF.

The rearrangement uses TRBV18 and TRBJ2-3; possible D gene TRBD1, 5 bases. Germline lookup yields CDR1 KGHSH and CDR2 LQKENI. V was cut by 3 bases and J by 2 bases, with 12 bases left in between. The CDR3 totals 15 residues. CDR3: CASSPQGGNTDTQYF. In nucleotides, the CDR3 is TGTGCCAGCTCACCGCAGGGTGGTAACACAGATACGCAGTATTTT.

The genes are TRBV2 and TRBJ2-1, with TRBD2 identical over 7 bases. The trim removed 5 bases at V and 9 bases at J, leaving 7 bases unmatched. Germline V gives CDR1 SNHLY, CDR2 FYNNEI. This CDR3 has 13 amino acids. In DNA, the CDR3 is TGTGCCAGCAGTAGGGGACTAAACTCTGAGCAGTTCTTC. It is translated as CASSRGLNSEQFF. The variable domain in full, with the rest retrieved from reference TRBV2 and TRBJ2-1, is EPEVTQTPSHQVTQMGQEVILRCVPISNHLYFYWYRQILGQKVEFLVSFYNNEISEKSEIFDDQFSVERPDGSNFTLKIRSTKLEDSAMYFCASSRGLNSEQFFGPGTRLTVL.

This clone was recorded only once. The J gene is TRBJ2-3, the V gene TRBV6-5, with 8 nucleotides matching TRBD2. Germline V gene data show CDR1 as MNHEY and CDR2 as SVGAGI. The V and J ends lost 7 bases and 1 base, in that order; junction bases with no gene match: 7. The CDR3 runs to 15 residues. CDR3 protein: CASTRLASGTDTQYF. The CDR3 DNA is TGTGCCAGCACTAGACTAGCGAGTGGCACAGATACGCAGTATTTT.

The genes are TRBV4-1 and TRBJ2-3, with 12 positions matching TRBD2. Germline V CDR1 and CDR2: MGHRA, YSYEKL. CDR3 length: 16 amino acids. V was pared by 1 base and J by 4 bases, with 3 bases of the junction left unmatched. CDR3 protein: CASSQGLAGVADTQYF. The CDR3 DNA reads TGCGCCAGCAGCCAAGGACTAGCGGGAGTTGCAGATACGCAGTATTTT.

This clone occurred once. The V call is TRBV27, the J call TRBJ2-2, with TRBD1 as a possible D gene (6 bases). Germline-derived CDR1 and CDR2 are MNHEY and SMNVEV (reference sequence). The length of the CDR3 is 18 residues. The V end lost 5 bases, the J end lost 3 bases, and 22 bases lay between the germline ends. The CDR3 spells CASSPRTYRVLHTGELFF. The CDR3 DNA reads TGTGCCAGCAGTCCGCGTACTTACAGGGTTTTGCACACCGGGGAGCTGTTTTTT.

V is TRBV5-6 and J is TRBJ2-2; maybe TRBD2 (7 bases). Germline CDR1 SGHDT, CDR2 YYEEEE. The CDR3 runs 16 residues. V was pared by 4 bases and J by 0 bases, with 13 bases between. The DNA of the CDR3 is TGTGCCAGCAGCCCTATAGGGGGGGCGAACACCGGGGAGCTGTTTTTT. It codes for CASSPIGGANTGELFF.

V and J are TRBV6-1 and TRBJ1-2; weak D call: TRBD1 (6 bases). The germline gives CDR1 MNHNS, CDR2 SASEGT. Between the trimmed V and J ends, which lost 5 bases and 8 bases, there was a span of 12 bases. This CDR3 is 12 amino acids long. CDR3 protein: CASSQAGVGYTF. The CDR3 DNA sequence: TGTGCCAGCAGTCAGGCAGGGGTGGGCTACACCTTC.

The chain combines TRBV28 with TRBJ2-1, with D unclear. Per the germline V gene, CDR1 is MDHEN and CDR2 is SYDVKM. Trimming left V 4 bases short and J 5 bases short, with 0 bases between. The CDR3 has 10 amino acids. DNA of the CDR3: TGTGCCAGCAGTTACAATGAGCAGTTCTTC. This codes for CASSYNEQFF.

The rearrangement joins TRBV7-9 to TRBJ2-2, with D perhaps matching TRBD1 (6 bases). The CDR3 has 13 amino acids. CDR1 is SEHNR and CDR2 is FQNEAQ in the germline V gene (reference sequence). V lost 7 bases and J lost 5, with 11 bases in between. The CDR3 is CASTIGQTGELFF. The CDR3 nucleotides are TGTGCCAGCACCATCGGACAGACCGGGGAGCTGTTTTTT.

The chain joins TRBV2 to TRBJ2-1; 8 nucleotides line up with TRBD2. V lost 8 bases and J lost 7; bases outside the gene matches: 7. The germline V gene has CDR1 SNHLY and CDR2 FYNNEI. The CDR3 spans 13 residues. The CDR3 bases are TGTGCCAGCGGGGGTAGCGGGAAGAATGAGCAGTTCTTC. Its translation is CASGGSGKNEQFF.

The chain carries TRBV11-3 and TRBJ2-1; 7 bases fit TRBD1. CDR1 and CDR2 from the germline V gene are SGHNT and YENEEA. The V and J ends lost 1 base and 6 bases, in that order; junction bases with no gene match: 12. This CDR3 has 17 residues. CDR3 residues: CASSLGGETGRGNEQFF. CDR3 DNA sequence: TGTGCCAGCAGCTTAGGAGGTGAGACAGGGAGAGGCAATGAGCAGTTCTTC. The variable domain in full, completed from reference TRBV11-3 and TRBJ2-1, reads EAGVVQSPRYKIIEKKQPVAFWCNPISGHNTLYWYLQNLGQGPELLIRYENEEAVDDSQLPKDRFSAERLKGVDSTLKIQPAELGDSAVYLCASSLGGETGRGNEQFFGPGTRLTVL.

J is TRBJ1-5 and V is TRBV5-8; possibly TRBD1 for D (6 bases). From germline, CDR1 is SGHTS and CDR2 YDEGEE. The V and J ends lost 2 bases and 4 bases respectively, with 16 bases between them. The CDR3 sequence is 16 residues long. The DNA of the CDR3 is TGTGCCAGCAGCTTTATTTCAGGGGCGGGGAATCAGCCCCAGCATTTT. Translating gives CASSFISGAGNQPQHF.

The chain uses TRBV5-1 and TRBJ2-3; the match to TRBD2 covers 9 bases. Germline assignment: CDR1 SGHRS and CDR2 YFSETQ. The CDR3 totals 15 residues. Losses at the gene ends were 5 bases for V and 6 bases for J; bases not matched to a gene: 10. The CDR3 is CASRGGGRAGDTQYF. CDR3 bases: TGCGCCAGCAGGGGCGGCGGGAGGGCCGGGGATACGCAGTATTTT.

Comment on this clone: The sample carries other DNA sequences with the same CDR3. This chain connects TRBV5-1 to TRBJ2-1, with no clear D. With 5 bases removed from V and 0 bases from J, the gap between germline ends came to 6 bases. This CDR3 has 13 amino acids. Germline-derived CDR1 and CDR2 are SGHRS and YFSETQ. In DNA form, the CDR3 reads TGCGCCAGCAGTGGTAGCTCCTACAATGAGCAGTTCTTC. This codes for CASSGSSYNEQFF.

This chain joins TRBV5-4 and TRBJ2-3; the D gene is possibly TRBD1 (5 bases). Germline V gives CDR1 SGHNT, CDR2 YYREEE (reference sequence). The CDR3 extends over 12 amino acids. The V end was cut by 1 base, the J end by 9 bases, with 9 bases between. The CDR3: CASSLSQGTQYF. CDR3 sequence (DNA): TGTGCCAGCAGCTTGAGTCAGGGAACGCAGTATTTT.

The chain links TRBV5-1 to TRBJ2-5; TRBD2 aligns across 8 bases. In germline, CDR1 is SGHRS, CDR2 YFSETQ. This CDR3 has 15 residues. Trimming removed 1 base from V and 5 bases from J; junction bases left unmatched: 7. The chain's CDR3 is CASSLPSGSRETQYF. Here the CDR3 DNA reads TGCGCCAGCAGCTTGCCCAGCGGGAGTCGGGAGACCCAGTACTTC.

The chain couples TRBV2 to TRBJ1-1; no firm D call. The germline V gene has CDR1 SNHLY and CDR2 FYNNEI. V was shortened by 8 bases and J by 11 bases, with 15 bases between the two germline ends. This CDR3 spans 11 amino acids. The CDR3 sequence is CASFMVIDAFF. DNA of the CDR3: TGTGCCAGCTTTATGGTAATCGATGCTTTCTTT. Combining the CDR3 with reference TRBV2 and TRBJ1-1 gives the whole variable domain EPEVTQTPSHQVTQMGQEVILRCVPISNHLYFYWYRQILGQKVEFLVSFYNNEISEKSEIFDDQFSVERPDGSNFTLKIRSTKLEDSAMYFCASFMVIDAFFGQGTRLTVV.